This T cell receptor (beta chain) stems from a study of neurological immune-mediated disorders. Study context: For the approximately 35 multiple sclerosis patients, the disease was relapsing-remitting in around 31 and secondary progressive in 3. Study findings and constraints: Healthy controls had more TCR clonal expansion than multiple sclerosis, which showed the least, whereas HTLV-1-associated myelopathy showed the most.

It was by 5'RACE with 10-nucleotide random UMIs that the cDNA was made. A single run covered 15-18 subjects with over 200 million TCR-beta sequences. Using its own MiXCR run on the 5' RACE reads, TCRdb lists one record per CDR3 protein. Of under 20,000 distinct CDR3 sequences listed, 2.6% are singletons. The V end was cut by 2 bases, the J end by 2 bases, with 14 bases between. Germline CDR1 SGDLS, CDR2 YYNGEE. There are 16 residues in the CDR3. This clonotype was seen ten or more times. The antigen remains unidentified. Material for sequencing was PBMCs. This TCR came from a young woman with multiple sclerosis. The V and J genes are TRBV9 and TRBJ2-1, with a tentative D call TRBD1 (6 bases). The CDR3 here is CASSVDLGGAYNEQFF. DNA of the CDR3: TGTGCCAGCAGCGTCGACCTAGGGGGTGCCTACAATGAGCAGTTCTTC. Combining the CDR3 with reference TRBV9 and TRBJ2-1 gives the whole variable domain DSGVTQTPKHLITATGQRVTLRCSPRSGDLSVYWYQQSLDQGLQFLIQYYNGEERAKGNILERFSAQQFPDLHSELNLSSLELGDSALYFCASSVDLGGAYNEQFFGPGTRLTVL.